A few counts support the clone carrying this T cell receptor (beta chain). Its matching antigen is unknown. Unique molecular identifiers (one per individual cDNA molecule) were attached. TCRdb passed the 5' RACE reads through MiXCR, listing each CDR3 protein once. The top ten hold over 13% of the sample, which has about 71,000 distinct CDR3 sequences, roughly 13% seen once. These data are taken from a study of early T cells in non-severe SARS-CoV-2 infection. The CDR3 is 10 amino acids. The germline gives CDR1 SQVTM, CDR2 ANQGSEA. Trimming took off 5 bases at V and 6 bases at J, with 4 bases between the two ends. Study-wide results and limits: Matches to VDJdb favored anti-spike CD8 responses and missed private and CD4 specificities.

The sequenced sample was whole blood. This chain joins TRBV29-1 and TRBJ2-2; D gene ambiguous. The sequence was obtained from an adult who was a healthcare worker with PCR-confirmed SARS-CoV-2 infection or an uninfected control (not recorded which). The CDR3 region is CSVLSGELFF. For the CDR3, the DNA is TGCAGCGTTCTGTCCGGGGAGCTGTTTTTT.